Each of the 14 T cell receptor beta chains below was sequenced from the same sample in a study of control samples from healthy donors and cancer patients. Repertoires were generated with immunoSEQ multiplex PCR, while TCRdb's copy carries only in-frame clones and drops some. The data show fewer than 85,000 clones, almost 95% seen once. Specimen: blood. The receptors shown here come from a woman aged 55-70 years in good health.

This sequence joins TRBV5-1 and TRBJ1-3; D uncertain. The CDR3 has 15 residues. From germline, CDR1 is SGHRS and CDR2 YFSETQ. V was pared by 4 bases and J by 0 bases, with 11 bases between. CDR3 residues: CASSPRPGSGNTIYF. CDR3 coding DNA: TGCGCCAGCAGCCCCAGGCCGGGCTCTGGAAACACCATATATTTT.

In the case of this clone: Other DNA variants within this sample encode the same CDR3. The chain links TRBV27 to TRBJ2-7; D perhaps matches TRBD1 (5 bases). Per germline, CDR1 MNHEY and CDR2 SMNVEV (reference sequence). The CDR3 runs to 13 residues. Trimming removed 1 base from V and 3 bases from J, with 7 bases in between. CDR3 nucleotides: TGTGCCAGCAGTTTATTGCAGGGCTACGAGCAGTACTTC. It translates to CASSLLQGYEQYF.

The V call is TRBV5-1, the J call TRBJ2-1, with 7 bases that match TRBD2. The CDR3 spans 16 residues. The germline V gene encodes CDR1 SGHRS and CDR2 YFSETQ. V lost 4 bases and J lost 0; bases outside the gene matches: 7. The CDR3 sequence is CASSPGSGHSYNEQFF. CDR3 DNA sequence: TGCGCCAGCAGCCCGGGTAGCGGGCACTCCTACAATGAGCAGTTCTTC.

CDR3: CASSLVPGLAGGDTQYF. The CDR3 DNA is TGCGCCAGCAGCTTGGTACCGGGACTAGCGGGAGGAGATACGCAGTATTTT. The chain uses TRBV5-1 and TRBJ2-3, with TRBD2 matching 15 bases. Trimming took 0 bases from V and 5 from J; bases not matched to a gene: 4. The germline CDR1 and CDR2 sequences are SGHRS and YFSETQ. The CDR3 has 17 amino acids.

The gene calls are TRBV19 and TRBJ1-5; D is ambiguous. The CDR3 contains 12 residues. Per germline, CDR1 LNHDA and CDR2 SQIVND (reference sequence). The V end lost 11 bases, the J end lost 1 base, and 9 bases lay between the germline ends. CDR3 sequence reads: CASSFSNQPQHF. Written as DNA, the CDR3 is TGTGCCTCTAGTTTCAGCAATCAGCCCCAGCATTTT. Filled out from reference TRBV19 and TRBJ1-5, the complete variable domain reads DGGITQSPKYLFRKEGQNVTLSCEQNLNHDAMYWYRQDPGQGLRLIYYSQIVNDFQKGDIAEGYSVSREKKESFPLTVTSAQKNPTAFYLCASSFSNQPQHFGDGTRLSIL.

This clone was seen once. This chain uses TRBV10-3 with TRBJ1-5, with 9 bases identical to TRBD1. Germline V gene lookup returns CDR1 ENHRY and CDR2 SYGVKD. Losses at the gene ends were 4 bases for V and 6 bases for J; bases not matched to a gene: 4. The CDR3 runs to 14 residues. The CDR3, as DNA: TGTGCCATCAGTGGGACAGGGGTTGGTCAGCCCCAGCATTTT. Amino acids: CAISGTGVGQPQHF.

This clone has just a few counts. The same CDR3 also results from other DNA sequences found in this sample. The chain has TRBV15 and TRBJ2-7; 7 nucleotides agree with TRBD1. Germline trimming cut 0 bases from V and 6 bases from J; bases unmatched to any gene: 20. Per germline, CDR1 LNHNV and CDR2 YYDKDF (reference sequence). The CDR3 consists of 19 residues. CDR3 in DNA: TGTGCCACCAGCAGAGATCCCGGGGCAGGGGGTCGTGGGGTGGGCGAGCAGTACTTC. It yields the protein CATSRDPGAGGRGVGEQYF.

V gene TRBV12-3 or TRBV12-4 combines with J gene TRBJ1-1; D gene unclear. Trimming pared 8 bases from V and 6 bases from J, leaving 13 bases between. CDR3 length: 12 residues. DNA of the CDR3: TGTGCCAGCTTCTTCGAGGTCGCTGAAGCTTTCTTT. Its protein product is CASFFEVAEAFF.

Regarding this clone: This CDR3 is also generated by other DNA sequences in the sample. CDR3 loop: CASSAGLDQPQHF. Written as DNA, the CDR3 is TGTGCCAGTAGTGCCGGGTTGGATCAGCCCCAGCATTTT. The chain employs TRBV19 and TRBJ1-5; D not resolved. Trimming cost V 5 bases and J 5 bases, with 10 bases left between them. CDR1 is LNHDA and CDR2 is SQIVND in the germline V gene (reference sequence). CDR3 size: 13 residues.

The rearrangement joins TRBV7-3 to TRBJ2-5; D is unresolved. CDR1 and CDR2 from the germline V gene are SGHTA and FQGTGA. Trimming left V 2 bases short and J 5 bases short, with 12 bases between. The CDR3 is made up of 14 amino acids. The CDR3 is CASSLFGRSETQYF. The CDR3, as DNA: TGTGCCAGCAGCTTATTTGGGCGATCGGAGACCCAGTACTTC.

The V call is TRBV7-8, the J call TRBJ1-2; 7 nucleotides align to TRBD1. The CDR3 has 13 amino acids. V dropped 1 base and J dropped 5; count of bases not matched to a gene: 1. CDR1 is SGHVS, CDR2 FQNEAQ, per germline. The CDR3 region has the DNA TGTGCCAGCAGCTTAGGGGGACAGTATGGCTACACCTTC. Protein sequence: CASSLGGQYGYTF. Full variable domain (missing parts from reference TRBV7-8 and TRBJ1-2): GAGVSQSPRYKVAKRGQDVALRCDPISGHVSLFWYQQALGQGPEFLTYFQNEAQLDKSGLPSDRFFAERPEGSVSTLKIQRTQQEDSAVYLCASSLGGQYGYTFGSGTRLTVV.

J is TRBJ2-2 and V is TRBV28; no clear D. Germline CDR1 reads MDHEN; CDR2 reads SYDVKM. V was shortened by 6 bases and J by 8 bases, with 10 bases between the two germline ends. CDR3 length: 12 amino acids. The DNA of the CDR3 is TGTGCCAGCAGCCTGCTCCTAGGGGAGCTGTTTTTT. Encoded protein: CASSLLLGELFF.

The V call is TRBV7-2, the J call TRBJ2-7; TRBD1 matches at 10 bases. V was clipped by 6 bases and J by 6 bases; unmatched bases: 8. Germline lookup yields CDR1 SGHTA and CDR2 FQGNSA. CDR3 length equals 14 residues. CDR3 sequence (DNA): TGTGCCAGCAGTCACGGACAGGGGGTCTCCGAGCAGTACTTC. This sequence encodes CASSHGQGVSEQYF.

The chain uses TRBV28 and TRBJ2-1, with 12 bases fitting TRBD1. After removal of 7 bases from V and 13 bases from J, the junction contained 11 bases not matched to a gene. This CDR3 region has 14 residues. CDR1 and CDR2 (germline): MDHEN, SYDVKM. CDR3: CASTPSRDRGLQFF. DNA for the CDR3: TGTGCCAGCACCCCAAGCCGGGACAGGGGGCTTCAGTTCTTC.